This is a list of T cell receptor beta chains from one sample in a study of blood T cell repertoires in COVID-19. Method: immunoSEQ multiplex PCR; TCRdb's copy keeps in-frame clones and lacks some. In the table there are about 200,000 clones, roughly 81% of which are singletons. Sequenced: peripheral blood. The receptors here all came from a woman of 80 years or more with acute or convalescent COVID-19. Each CDR3 is given with its conserved first and last residue. A D gene is named only where the DNA matches it firmly. A row's size may be missing; if present it is once, few, many or a size class.

j_call,d_call,clone_size,v_call,cdr3_nt,cdr3_aa
TRBJ1-2,TRBD1,.,TRBV25-1,TGTGCCAGCAGTGAATGGGGGGGACAGGGACTAGACTATGGCTACACCTTC,CASSEWGGQGLDYGYTF
TRBJ2-3,TRBD2,once,TRBV9,TGTGCCAGCAGCGTAGCTCCGCTAGCGGGAACGGAAGATACGCAGTATTTT,CASSVAPLAGTEDTQYF
TRBJ2-1,TRBD2,.,TRBV7-9,TGTGCCAGCAGGGCCCTCGGCGGGAGTAGGCAGTTCTTC,CASRALGGSRQFF
TRBJ1-2,.,.,TRBV10-1,TGCGCCAGCAGTGAAGGGCCCCCGGGGTATGGCTACACCTTC,CASSEGPPGYGYTF
TRBJ1-1,.,.,TRBV21-1,TGTGCCAGCTTGGGGGGGCCCAGGGCTTTCTTT,CASLGGPRAFF
TRBJ1-1,.,.,TRBV24-1,TGTGCCACCAGTGACGGGGGGCTGGGGAACACTGAAGCTTTCTTT,CATSDGGLGNTEAFF
TRBJ2-3,.,once,TRBV5-1,TGCGCCAGCAGCTTGGAACAGGCTCGAGGTACAGATACGCAGTATTTT,CASSLEQARGTDTQYF
TRBJ2-3,TRBD2,.,TRBV7-2,TGTGCCAGCAGCTTAAGATTAGCGGGAGTGTATACGCAGTATTTT,CASSLRLAGVYTQYF
TRBJ1-1,.,.,TRBV3-1/TRBV3-2,TGTGCCAGCAGCCAACTAAACAGAAACACTGAAGCTTTCTTT,CASSQLNRNTEAFF
TRBJ2-7,TRBD1,.,TRBV14,TGTGCCAGCAGCCAAAGGACCGGGACAGCGTACGAGCAGTACTTC,CASSQRTGTAYEQYF
TRBJ2-1,TRBD1,once,TRBV4-2,TGTGCCAGCAGCTGGACAGGGGGCGATGAGCAGTTCTTC,CASSWTGGDEQFF
TRBJ1-2,TRBD1,.,TRBV6-5,TGTGCCAGCAGTTACGCGGGACAGCCCTATGGCTACACCTTC,CASSYAGQPYGYTF
TRBJ1-2,TRBD1,.,TRBV2,TGTGCCAGCAATCGACCGGGACAGGGGGCACTTGGCTACACCTTC,CASNRPGQGALGYTF
TRBJ2-3,.,.,TRBV5-1,TGCGCCAGCAGCTTGAGATCGGGTTTCACAGATACGCAGTATTTT,CASSLRSGFTDTQYF
TRBJ2-1,TRBD2,few,TRBV10-1,TGCGCCAGCAGTGAACAGGGACTAGCGGGAGGAGTTGAGCAGTTCTTC,CASSEQGLAGGVEQFF
TRBJ2-5,.,.,TRBV9,TGTGCCAGCAGTGAGGCGGTCGGGGTAATTGAGACCCAGTACTTC,CASSEAVGVIETQYF
TRBJ2-5,TRBD2,.,TRBV7-2,TGTGCCAGCAGCCCGGGACTAGCGGTGGAGACCCAGTACTTC,CASSPGLAVETQYF
TRBJ1-2,TRBD1,.,TRBV29-1,TGCAGCGCAAATGACAGGGGAGGCGGCTACACCTTC,CSANDRGGGYTF
TRBJ2-1,.,.,TRBV18,TGTGCCAGCTCACCGGGGGCCGGGATCAACAATGAGCAGTTCTTC,CASSPGAGINNEQFF
TRBJ2-5,.,.,TRBV5-1,TGCGCCAGCAGCTTGGCGGGAGCCGAAGAGACCCAGTACTTC,CASSLAGAEETQYF
TRBJ2-7,.,.,TRBV10-3,TGTGCCATCAGTGGTGGGCAGTACGAGCAGTACTTC,CAISGGQYEQYF
TRBJ1-1,.,once,TRBV19,TGTGCCAGTAGTCGAGGCAGACTAACGAACACTGAAGCTTTCTTT,CASSRGRLTNTEAFF
TRBJ1-2,.,few,TRBV28,TGTGCCAGCAGTGAACCCCCGGGGGAAGGCTACACCTTC,CASSEPPGEGYTF
TRBJ2-3,.,once,TRBV10-3,TGTGCCATCAGTGTGTACGGGGAACTCCGAACTGGCACAGATACGCAGTATTTT,CAISVYGELRTGTDTQYF